The clone carrying this T cell receptor (beta chain) turned up a few times. Its antigen is currently unknown. The length of the CDR3 is 15 residues. Germline CDR1 is SGHTS and CDR2 is YDEGEE. V lost 0 bases to trimming and J lost 6 bases, with 12 bases between them. CD4+ T cells from unexposed donors were obtained before the COVID-19 pandemic (2011-2018). Isolation of CD4+ T cells took place after approximately 10 days in culture. Unexposed-donor CD4+ T cells were probed with SARS-CoV-2 S/N and four cold-coronavirus spikes, cells permitting. This sample is part of a study of CD4 T cells in relation to SARS-CoV-2 and coronaviruses. In the study overall: ViraFEST: approximately 10-day antigen culture of PBMCs, then TCR beta CDR3 sequencing. Overall study results and limits: Each donor contributed either pre-pandemic or post-infection samples, not both.

The data were produced by immunoSEQ multiplex PCR, yet TCRdb's version contains in-frame clones alone and is incomplete. There are just under 30,000 clones in the sample; more than 75% occur only once, and about a sixth lies in the top ten. The rearrangement joins TRBV5-8 to TRBJ2-2; no clear D. This clonotype was obtained from a human donor in good health. Material for sequencing was CD4+ T cells from PBMCs, cultured in vitro. Here the CDR3 reads CASSLEGFWAGELFF. CDR3 sequence (DNA): TGTGCCAGCAGCTTGGAGGGTTTCTGGGCCGGGGAGCTGTTTTTT.